The present entry profiles one T cell receptor (beta chain) with its context. Random hexamers primed reverse transcription of roughly 0.45 to 1 ug RNA. One entry per CDR3 protein, called by TCRdb with MiXCR from the immunoSEQ multiplex PCR reads. This repertoire shows 90,000 to 150,000 distinct CDR3 sequences, nearly 95% found once; its top ten account for over 0.12%. This sample stems from a study of CD8 T cells in Susac syndrome. The V end was cut by 0 bases, the J end by 11 bases, with 11 bases between. The germline V gene encodes CDR1 LNHNV and CDR2 YYDKDF (reference sequence). The CDR3 totals 13 residues.

The sequencing sample was made of CD4+ T cells from PBMCs. This receptor was taken from a human donor in good health. This chain uses TRBV15 with TRBJ2-4, with a tentative D call TRBD2 (5 bases). CDR3 amino acids: CATSRDVALVQYF. CDR3 coding DNA: TGTGCCACCAGCAGAGATGTAGCGTTGGTTCAGTACTTC.